This TCR beta chain was found in a study of shared clonotypes between healthy human individuals. Findings of the study overall: Investigators collected only blood, and repertoires in tissues likely differ. Naive CD4 clonotypes overlapped across a handful of donors at about 5%. Despite large depth, sorted-subset datasets appeared incompletely sequenced.

This clone was detected only a few times. Its specificity is not known. Sequenced by immunoSEQ multiplex PCR; TCRdb stores in-frame clones only, minus some. Altogether about a million clones are present, approximately 80% being singletons, with the ten largest covering 0.89%. Germline loops: CDR1 SQVTM, CDR2 ANQGSEA. V trimming: 2 bases; J trimming: 6 bases; junction bases outside the gene matches: 7. The CDR3 runs to 14 residues. The sample taken for sequencing was memory CD4+ T cells from PBMCs. Regarding subset: CD45RA-negative fraction. V gene TRBV29-1 combines with J gene TRBJ2-1; 7 nucleotides agree with TRBD2. This sequence was found in a man between 18 and 29 years old in good health. Some clones in this sample may be carry-over from other donors' samples. The CDR3 DNA reads TGCAGCGTTGAACCGCAGCGGGAAGCCAATGAGCAGTTCTTC. Translated, it gives CSVEPQREANEQFF.